This T cell receptor (beta chain) was sequenced for a study of blood T cell repertoires in COVID-19. Looking at the study overall: The cDNA or gDNA used as material had been derived from T cells, B-cell-depleted T cells, or PBMCs.

Profiling relied on immunoSEQ multiplex PCR, and the TCRdb table lists in-frame clones only, not all of them. The top ten clones hold roughly 28% of a sample with approximately 140,000 clones, about 91% of them seen once. V shed 7 bases and J shed 3 bases, with 13 bases lying between them. Germline V gene data show CDR1 as GTSNPN and CDR2 as SVGIG (reference sequence). The CDR3 contains 12 residues. Sequences were obtained from peripheral blood. The receptor was derived from a human donor in a cohort sampled during active COVID-19. The chain is built from TRBV30 and TRBJ2-7; TRBD2 might be the D (5 bases). CDR3 in amino acids: CAFHGESYEQYF. The DNA of the CDR3 is TGTGCCTTCCACGGGGAGAGCTACGAGCAGTACTTC.